The TCR beta chain described here comes from a study of CD8 T cells in ankylosing spondylitis. Study-level results: Reports say disease-linked clones showed up significantly more in matched ankylosing spondylitis synovial fluid. A motif in TCR beta, a set of eight or nine highly homologous variants, appeared characteristic of ankylosing spondylitis blood.

As regards this clonotype: Antigen: not known.

The germline CDR1 and CDR2 sequences are SGHRS and YFSETQ. The CDR3 has 14 amino acids. V shed 2 bases and J 4 bases; nucleotides not matched to a gene: 4. Each TCR beta library was made by quantitative 5'-RACE that incorporated molecular barcodes. One entry per CDR3 protein results from TCRdb running MiXCR on the 5' RACE reads. Of roughly 700,000 distinct CDR3 sequences in the sample, around 19% were seen once. The TCR sequence derives from a male donor with ankylosing spondylitis. The chain employs TRBV5-1 and TRBJ2-3; 7 bases align to TRBD2. Sequences were obtained from blood, either unsorted or a sorted T cell fraction (not recorded which). The CDR3 here is CASSFVGGADTQYF. CDR3 sequence (DNA): TGCGCCAGCAGCTTTGTGGGGGGGGCAGATACGCAGTATTTT. The complete variable domain, with remaining parts taken from reference TRBV5-1 and TRBJ2-3, reads KAGVTQTPRYLIKTRGQQVTLSCSPISGHRSVSWYQQTPGQGLQFLFEYFSETQRNKGNFPGRFSGRQFSNSRSEMNVSTLELGDSALYLCASSFVGGADTQYFGPGTRLTVL.